The entry that follows covers one T cell receptor (beta chain) sequence. This record comes from a study of identical twins. V was pared by 1 base and J by 3 bases, with 7 bases between. CDR3 length equals 15 residues. The V gene's germline CDR1 is SEHNR and CDR2 FQNEAQ (reference sequence). Healthy Caucasians provided all donations. Addition of a universal primer site occurred through template switching, and cDNA carried unique molecular identifiers. Using its own MiXCR run on the 5' RACE reads, TCRdb lists one record per CDR3 protein. The sample consists of about 190,000 distinct CDR3 sequences, approximately 15% of them appearing once. The same data also contributed to another study, on T cells expressing NK-cell markers. That work adds: Most of the eight sequenced donors were HCMV-seropositive; one was seronegative. The study did not resolve the HCMV specificity of expanded NKG2C+ T cell clones.

This chain links TRBV7-9 with TRBJ1-6, with D unresolved. Sample: CD8+ T cells sorted from blood. The clonotype was recovered from a woman between 18 and 29 years old in good health. The CDR3 DNA reads TGTGCCAGCAGCTTAGTCAGGTTCTATAATTCACCCCTCCACTTT. It codes for CASSLVRFYNSPLHF. The complete variable domain, with remaining parts taken from reference TRBV7-9 and TRBJ1-6, reads DTGVSQNPRHKITKRGQNVTFRCDPISEHNRLYWYRQTLGQGPEFLTYFQNEAQLEKSRLLSDRFSAERPKGSFSTLEIQRTEQGDSAMYLCASSLVRFYNSPLHFGNGTRLTVT.